The clone carrying this T cell receptor beta chain occurred a few times. Its specificity is unknown. This CDR3 comprises 17 residues. The germline V gene has CDR1 MNHEY and CDR2 SMNVEV (reference sequence). Trimming stripped 8 bases from V and 6 bases from J, with 26 bases between. The record originates from a study of T-cell memory formation after mild COVID-19. Study in general: TCR clusters were mostly donor specific. General observations from the study: Balance between CD4 and CD8 was seen in clones contracting day 15 to 85, and a CD4+ lean was seen in later expanders. Second-wave clones reaching peak frequency on day 37 lacked confirmed SARS-CoV-2 specificity.

Each CDR3 protein is one row after TCRdb ran MiXCR on the 5' RACE reads. Here the sample spans fewer than 600,000 distinct CDR3 sequences, less than 25% being singletons. The V gene is TRBV27, the J gene TRBJ1-5, with a weak D call TRBD1 (6 bases). Sequencing was performed on PBMCs or a T cell subset sorted from them (not recorded which). This sequence originates from an adult woman who had mild COVID-19 (a few samples of this study predate the infection). Cell type and time point are not known. CDR3 coding DNA: TGTGCCAGCTCGAAGTACGGGGGCTTGACGAGAGGTCAGCCCCAGCATTTT. It specifies CASSKYGGLTRGQPQHF.